These 24 T cell receptor beta chains originate from one sample sequenced in a study of OX40 agonist ivuxolimab in advanced cancers. TCRdb's copy holds only in-frame clones and misses some; the assay was immunoSEQ multiplex PCR. The data contain 55,000 to 80,000 clones, more than 85% of them singletons. The sequencing here drew on CD4+ or CD8+ T cells sorted from blood, taken in a trial of the OX40 agonist ivuxolimab. The receptors stem from an adult with an advanced solid tumor such as melanoma, head and neck, liver or kidney cancer.

The chain recombines TRBV5-1 with TRBJ1-5; D uncertain. CDR1 is SGHRS, CDR2 YFSETQ, per germline. The V and J ends lost 4 bases and 0 bases respectively, with 11 bases between them. The CDR3 loop spans 15 amino acids. CDR3 coding DNA: TGCGCCAGCAGCCCCGGGGAGTATAGCAATCAGCCCCAGCATTTT. Translated, it gives CASSPGEYSNQPQHF. Drawing the rest from reference TRBV5-1 and TRBJ1-5, the complete variable domain is KAGVTQTPRYLIKTRGQQVTLSCSPISGHRSVSWYQQTPGQGLQFLFEYFSETQRNKGNFPGRFSGRQFSNSRSEMNVSTLELGDSALYLCASSPGEYSNQPQHFGDGTRLSIL.

The chain recombines TRBV9 with TRBJ1-2; 9 bases align to TRBD1. V lost 4 bases and J lost 6; bases outside the gene matches: 7. This CDR3 contains 14 residues. Germline lookup yields CDR1 SGDLS and CDR2 YYNGEE. Written as DNA, the CDR3 is TGTGCCAGCAGCCCAGGGGGACAGGGTCATGGCTACACCTTC. It encodes CASSPGGQGHGYTF.

This clone was seen a handful of times. This chain uses TRBV28 with TRBJ1-1, with D unresolved. Trimming took off 6 bases at V and 1 base at J, with 3 bases between the two ends. The CDR3 length is 11 residues. Germline V gives CDR1 MDHEN, CDR2 SYDVKM. The CDR3 protein is CASSTNTEAFF. The CDR3 bases are TGTGCCAGCAGCACGAACACTGAAGCTTTCTTT. Looking up the rest from reference TRBV28 and TRBJ1-1 gives the full variable domain: DVKVTQSSRYLVKRTGEKVFLECVQDMDHENMFWYRQDPGLGLRLIYFSYDVKMKEKGDIPEGYSVSREKKERFSLILESASTNQTSMYLCASSTNTEAFFGQGTRLTVV.

This clone has a single count. The chain is built from TRBV11-2 and TRBJ2-5; tentatively, D is TRBD1 (6 bases). The V gene lost 5 bases and the J gene lost 3 bases, with 13 bases spanning the gap. This CDR3 contains 14 residues. The germline V gene has CDR1 SGHAT and CDR2 FQNNGV. The CDR3 DNA is TGTGCCAGCAGCCCTCAGACAGGAAAAGAGACCCAGTACTTC. Translated: CASSPQTGKETQYF.

The rearrangement uses TRBV29-1 and TRBJ2-5; D assignment may be TRBD1 or TRBD2 (7 bases each). V gave up 6 bases and J gave up 4 bases, with 15 bases separating them. CDR3 length: 13 amino acids. Germline assignment: CDR1 SQVTM and CDR2 ANQGSEA. The CDR3 DNA reads TGCAGCGTGACGGGACAGCGGGGAGAGACCCAGTACTTC. This translates into CSVTGQRGETQYF.

Here the CDR3 DNA reads TGTGCCAGCAGCTTATCCCAGAACACTGAAGCTTTCTTT. Protein sequence: CASSLSQNTEAFF. The rearrangement links TRBV11-3 to TRBJ1-1; unclear D gene. Between the trimmed V and J ends, which lost 2 bases and 1 base, there was a span of 5 bases. This CDR3 is 13 amino acids long. Germline CDR1 and CDR2: SGHNT and YENEEA. The whole variable domain, remainder taken from reference TRBV11-3 and TRBJ1-1, is EAGVVQSPRYKIIEKKQPVAFWCNPISGHNTLYWYLQNLGQGPELLIRYENEEAVDDSQLPKDRFSAERLKGVDSTLKIQPAELGDSAVYLCASSLSQNTEAFFGQGTRLTVV.

The chain carries TRBV6-6 and TRBJ2-7, with 9 bases fitting TRBD1. V shed 7 bases and J 7 bases; nucleotides not matched to a gene: 14. The germline V gene has CDR1 MNHNY and CDR2 SVGAGI (reference sequence). The length of the CDR3 is 15 residues. The CDR3 here is CASILDRDRVGEQYF. The CDR3 DNA is TGTGCCAGCATCTTAGACCGGGACAGGGTTGGAGAGCAGTACTTC.

The rearrangement joins TRBV7-3 to TRBJ2-1; 10 positions agree with TRBD2. In germline, CDR1 is SGHTA, CDR2 FQGTGA. The CDR3 sequence is 14 residues long. The V segment lost 3 bases and the J segment 5 bases; nucleotides outside the gene matches: 1. The CDR3 region has the DNA TGTGCCAGCAGCTTGGGACTAGCGAACAATGAGCAGTTCTTC. Protein sequence: CASSLGLANNEQFF.

Only one count was recorded for this clone. This chain connects TRBV6-5 to TRBJ1-5; 7 bases map to TRBD1. The V gene's germline CDR1 is MNHEY and CDR2 SVGAGI. V lost 0 bases, J lost 2 bases, and 1 base stayed unmatched. The CDR3 has 15 residues. The CDR3 bases are TGTGCCAGCAGTTACTCCGGACAGGGCAATCAGCCCCAGCATTTT. Translated, it gives CASSYSGQGNQPQHF.

Written as DNA, the CDR3 is TGTGCCAGTAGTATAGAAAACAGGTTCCGCTACGAGCAGTACTTC. The encoded protein is CASSIENRFRYEQYF. The chain uses TRBV19 and TRBJ2-7, with a possible D match to TRBD1 (5 bases). The length of the CDR3 is 15 residues. The germline CDR1 and CDR2 sequences are LNHDA and SQIVND (reference sequence). Trimming took 0 bases from V and 3 from J, leaving 12 bases between them.

The genes are TRBV10-3 and TRBJ2-1; D not resolved. Germline V gene data show CDR1 as ENHRY and CDR2 as SYGVKD. Deletions cut 5 bases from V and 0 bases from J, with 8 bases between. CDR3 length equals 14 residues. For the CDR3, the DNA is TGTGCCATCAGTACGGGCGTCTCCTACAATGAGCAGTTCTTC. Its protein is CAISTGVSYNEQFF.

The chain links TRBV5-4 to TRBJ2-5; possible D gene TRBD2, 6 bases. V lost 4 bases, J lost 2 bases, and 15 bases lay in between. The CDR3 contains 15 residues. CDR1 SGHNT and CDR2 YYREEE come from the germline V gene (reference sequence). CDR3 in amino acids: CASSRRDSLQETQYF. DNA for the CDR3: TGTGCCAGCAGCAGACGGGACTCGTTACAAGAGACCCAGTACTTC.

CDR3 DNA: TGTGCGTGGGACAGGGGAGGCCCAGATACGCAGTATTTT. This codes for CAWDRGGPDTQYF. The chain has TRBV30 and TRBJ2-3, with 10 bases lining up with TRBD1. The CDR3 sequence is 13 residues long. CDR1 is GTSNPN, CDR2 SVGIG, per germline (reference sequence).

CDR3 nucleotide sequence: TGTGCCAGCAGTCCAAGATGGGACGGGGTCTATGGCTACACCTTC. It encodes CASSPRWDGVYGYTF. V and J are TRBV27 and TRBJ1-2; tentative D call: TRBD1 (5 bases). CDR3 size: 15 residues. V lost 5 bases and J lost 4, with 17 bases in between. Germline lookup yields CDR1 MNHEY and CDR2 SMNVEV (reference sequence).

This chain connects TRBV10-2 to TRBJ1-1; D ambiguous. The CDR3 length is 12 residues. The ends were cut back, 8 bases at V and 1 base at J, with 8 bases in the middle. Germline V gene lookup returns CDR1 WSHSY and CDR2 SAAADI. CDR3 sequence reads: CASEGPNTEAFF. For the CDR3, the DNA is TGCGCCAGCGAGGGTCCGAACACTGAAGCTTTCTTT.

The rearrangement joins TRBV4-2 to TRBJ2-3, with 9 bases aligning to TRBD2. The ends lost 1 base at V and 5 bases at J; junction bases unmatched: 1. In germline, CDR1 is LGHNA, CDR2 YNFKEQ. The CDR3 has 14 amino acids. CDR3 sequence (DNA): TGTGCCAGCAGCCAAGGGACTAGCGAAGATACGCAGTATTTT. Translation: CASSQGTSEDTQYF.

The chain has TRBV18 and TRBJ1-2, with D maybe TRBD1 (6 bases). The CDR3 spans 14 residues. V was cut by 4 bases and J by 2 bases, with 11 bases left in between. Germline-derived CDR1 and CDR2 are KGHSH and LQKENI. In DNA, the CDR3 is TGTGCCAGCTCACGACAGGTAACCAACTATGGCTACACCTTC. Translating gives CASSRQVTNYGYTF. Supplemented by reference TRBV18 and TRBJ1-2, the full variable domain reads NAGVMQNPRHLVRRRGQEARLRCSPMKGHSHVYWYRQLPEEGLKFMVYLQKENIIDESGMPKERFSAEFPKEGPSILRIQQVVRGDSAAYFCASSRQVTNYGYTFGSGTRLTVV.

The chain uses TRBV9 and TRBJ2-1; 13 nucleotides match TRBD2. The germline CDR1 and CDR2 sequences are SGDLS and YYNGEE. V gave up 3 bases and J gave up 8 bases; unmatched junction bases: 5. CDR3 length equals 15 residues. CDR3 nucleotide sequence: TGTGCCAGCAGCGCCACTAGCGGGAGGGCCGATGAGCAGTTCTTC. Translation gives CASSATSGRADEQFF.

The chain is built from TRBV2 and TRBJ1-3; 8 bases are shared with TRBD1. V trimming: 4 bases; J trimming: 5 bases; junction bases outside the gene matches: 4. The CDR3 is made up of 14 amino acids. Looked up from germline, CDR1 is SNHLY and CDR2 is FYNNEI. As DNA, the CDR3 is TGTGCCAGCAGTGGGGCAGGGGGCCGAAACACCATATATTTT. Residues: CASSGAGGRNTIYF.

The chain has TRBV19 and TRBJ1-5; maybe TRBD1 (5 bases). V was clipped by 10 bases and J by 1 base, with 20 bases between them. The CDR3 runs 16 residues. Germline values: CDR1 LNHDA, CDR2 SQIVND (reference sequence). DNA for the CDR3: TGTGCCACCCTCGGGACGGGTGGAAGAAGCAATCAGCCCCAGCATTTT. It yields the protein CATLGTGGRSNQPQHF.

The chain recombines TRBV28 with TRBJ1-1, with 9 positions matching TRBD1. The CDR3 has 15 residues. J gave up 10 bases and V 6 bases, and 15 bases lay outside the gene matches. Germline V gene lookup returns CDR1 MDHEN and CDR2 SYDVKM. The CDR3 here is CASRQSGTGNLSAFF. DNA of the CDR3: TGTGCCAGCAGGCAGTCGGGGACAGGGAATCTGTCAGCTTTCTTT.

The rearrangement joins TRBV7-2 to TRBJ1-3; possible D gene TRBD1, 5 bases. V was cut by 5 bases and J by 0 bases, with 14 bases left in between. The CDR3 length is 16 residues. CDR1 and CDR2 (germline): SGHTA, FQGNSA. The CDR3 DNA follows: TGTGCCAGCAGCGCTCCAGGGCGCGCCTCTGGAAACACCATATATTTT. This encodes CASSAPGRASGNTIYF.

J is TRBJ2-3 and V is TRBV2; D remains ambiguous. Germline V CDR1 and CDR2: SNHLY, FYNNEI. There are 12 residues in the CDR3. Between the trimmed V and J ends, which lost 0 bases and 5 bases, there was a span of 3 bases. The CDR3 loop is CASSEAGDTQYF. The DNA for the CDR3 is TGTGCCAGCAGTGAAGCCGGAGATACGCAGTATTTT.

This sequence joins TRBV19 and TRBJ1-5, with 9 bases fitting TRBD1. Germline CDR1 and CDR2: LNHDA and SQIVND (reference sequence). This CDR3 comprises 13 residues. Trimming cost V 5 bases and J 4 bases; bases outside gene matches: 0. The DNA for the CDR3 is TGTGCCAGTAGTGGGACAGGGAATCAGCCCCAGCATTTT. This sequence encodes CASSGTGNQPQHF.